These 9 T cell receptor beta chains were sequenced from one sample in a study of breast tumors, draining lymph nodes, adjacent tissues. Breast cancer patients provided tissue from their axillary draining lymph nodes. A single record per CDR3 protein comes from TCRdb applying MiXCR to the multiplex PCR reads. The sample contains approximately 210,000 distinct CDR3 sequences, less than 40% of which appear only once. Source material: axillary lymph node tissue. Receptors originate from a female donor with breast cancer. Some clones in this sample may be carry-over from other donors' samples.

The chain employs TRBV20-1 and TRBJ1-1, with 7 bases fitting TRBD1. CDR1 and CDR2 from the germline V gene are DFQATT and SNEGSKA (reference sequence). Losses at the gene ends were 0 bases for V and 12 bases for J; bases not matched to a gene: 7. The CDR3 totals 12 residues. CDR3 nucleotide sequence: TGCAGTGCTAGAGATAATGACAGGGAATCTTTCTTT. Residues: CSARDNDRESFF.

The table lists this clonotype with many counts. CDR3 sequence (DNA): TGTGCCAGCAGTGTCCGGGGCCTCAATCAGCCCCAGCATTTT. Protein: CASSVRGLNQPQHF. The chain couples TRBV6-6 to TRBJ1-5, with D perhaps TRBD1 (5 bases). The germline V gene encodes CDR1 MNHNY and CDR2 SVGAGI (reference sequence). Trimming pared 5 bases from V and 3 bases from J, leaving 11 bases between. The CDR3 runs 14 residues.

The genes are TRBV7-6 and TRBJ2-3, with D tentatively TRBD1 or TRBD2 (5 bases each). The V gene lost 1 base and the J gene lost 4 bases, with 6 bases spanning the gap. The V gene's germline CDR1 is SGHVS and CDR2 FNYEAQ. The CDR3 runs 13 residues. The CDR3, as DNA: TGTGCCAGCAGCTTAGGAGGGGCAGATACGCAGTATTTT. This sequence encodes CASSLGGADTQYF.

The V call is TRBV11-2, the J call TRBJ1-3; D may be TRBD1 (6 bases). Germline loops: CDR1 SGHAT, CDR2 FQNNGV. The CDR3 runs 16 residues. Trimming cost V 5 bases and J 8 bases, with 22 bases left between them. CDR3 nucleotide sequence: TGTGCCAGCAGCCCACCGGGACAAAAGGATGGCTACACCATATATTTT. It codes for CASSPPGQKDGYTIYF.

This clonotype was observed a few times. A much more abundant neighbour one base away suggests this may be a read error. The chain links TRBV20-1 to TRBJ1-2; no reliable D call. This CDR3 contains 13 residues. CDR1 is DFQATT and CDR2 is SNEGSKA in the germline V gene (reference sequence). The CDR3 sequence: CSARNLGFYAYTF. The CDR3, as DNA: TGCAGTGCTAGAAACTTGGGGTTCTATGCCTACACCTTC.

This clonotype was detected many times. The rearrangement uses TRBV20-1 and TRBJ2-2; a possible D gene is TRBD2 (5 bases). The length of the CDR3 is 14 residues. Trimming took 6 bases from V and 1 from J, leaving 12 bases between them. Germline CDR1 DFQATT, CDR2 SNEGSKA (reference sequence). The CDR3 nucleotides read TGCAGTGCCCTCACCCGGGGGAACACCGGGGAGCTGTTTTTT. Protein: CSALTRGNTGELFF.

The chain links TRBV5-5 to TRBJ2-2, with unresolved D. The germline V gene encodes CDR1 SGHKS and CDR2 YYEKEE (reference sequence). Trimming removed 5 bases from V and 0 bases from J, with 5 bases in between. CDR3 length: 13 residues. The CDR3, as DNA: TGTGCCAGCAGTACTACGAACACCGGGGAGCTGTTTTTT. Protein sequence: CASSTTNTGELFF.

Here the CDR3 DNA reads TGTGCCAGCAGCTCCACCATATATTTT. Protein product: CASSSTIYF. This rearrangement joins TRBV7-2 to TRBJ1-3; D is unclear. The V gene lost 4 bases and the J gene lost 9 bases, with 1 base spanning the gap. This CDR3 is 9 amino acids long. Germline V gives CDR1 SGHTA, CDR2 FQGNSA.

The V call is TRBV20-1, the J call TRBJ1-6; D gene unclear. Trimming took off 0 bases at V and 10 bases at J, with 22 bases between the two ends. Germline lookup yields CDR1 DFQATT and CDR2 SNEGSKA (reference sequence). There are 17 residues in the CDR3. The CDR3 loop is CSARDLGGGQVPSPLHF. CDR3 coding DNA: TGCAGTGCTAGAGATCTAGGAGGTGGGCAGGTCCCCTCACCCCTCCACTTT.